A single sample gave rise to the 29 T cell receptor beta chains below, sequenced in a study of T cell responses to AZD1222 COVID-19 vaccine. Assay: immunoSEQ multiplex PCR; the TCRdb copy retains only in-frame clones and omits some. The sample shows over 110,000 clones, 93% of them seen only once. The sequences come from peripheral blood, collected on day 0 of AZD1222 vaccination. The source is an adult in good health.

This chain joins TRBV4-3 and TRBJ1-1; D is uncertain. Looked up from germline, CDR1 is LGHNA and CDR2 is YSLEER. Trimming cost V 0 bases and J 7 bases, with 21 bases left between them. The CDR3 has 17 residues. CDR3 amino acids: CASSQDGRFLGRDEAFF. The CDR3 nucleotides are TGCGCCAGCAGCCAAGACGGGAGGTTCCTAGGTCGGGATGAAGCTTTCTTT.

V and J are TRBV7-3 and TRBJ2-5, with 8 bases aligning to TRBD2. The V gene's germline CDR1 is SGHTA and CDR2 FQGTGA. With V trimmed by 5 bases and J by 4 bases, 12 bases remained unmatched. This CDR3 comprises 16 residues. The CDR3 is CASSPFGLAGGETQYF. The CDR3 nucleotides read TGTGCCAGCAGCCCCTTTGGGTTGGCGGGGGGAGAGACCCAGTACTTC.

The chain couples TRBV14 to TRBJ1-2; the D is unclear. V lost 1 base to trimming and J lost 2 bases, with 17 bases between them. CDR1 and CDR2 (germline): SGHDN, FVKESK. This CDR3 comprises 17 residues. CDR3 bases: TGTGCCAGCAGCCAAGCGGGGTTTTTTGGGTTCAACTATGGCTACACCTTC. Its protein product is CASSQAGFFGFNYGYTF.

The J gene is TRBJ2-1, the V gene TRBV5-1; D assignment may be TRBD1 or TRBD2 (5 bases each). The length of the CDR3 is 15 residues. Germline CDR1 reads SGHRS; CDR2 reads YFSETQ. The V end was cut by 5 bases, the J end by 8 bases, with 20 bases between. This CDR3 reads CASSPSGLTIDEQFF. The CDR3 DNA reads TGCGCCAGCAGTCCCTCGGGGCTGACGATCGATGAGCAGTTCTTC.

The chain carries TRBV27 and TRBJ1-2, with D tentatively TRBD1 (5 bases). Germline CDR1 and CDR2: MNHEY and SMNVEV (reference sequence). The V gene lost 8 bases and the J gene lost 8 bases, with 21 bases spanning the gap. The CDR3 has 14 residues. The CDR3 DNA follows: TGTGCCAGCTCACAGCAGGGATCTATTACCGGCTACACCTTC. Its translation: CASSQQGSITGYTF.

The chain recombines TRBV28 with TRBJ1-5; 9 bases are shared with TRBD1. This CDR3 is 14 amino acids long. V gave up 5 bases and J gave up 4 bases; unmatched junction bases: 3. Per the germline V gene, CDR1 is MDHEN and CDR2 is SYDVKM. The chain's CDR3 is CASSTDRGNQPQHF. In nucleotides, the CDR3 is TGTGCCAGCAGTACGGACAGGGGAAATCAGCCCCAGCATTTT.

The J gene is TRBJ1-4, the V gene TRBV19; 10 bases line up with TRBD1. The V and J ends lost 5 bases and 4 bases, in that order; junction bases with no gene match: 7. The V gene's germline CDR1 is LNHDA and CDR2 SQIVND (reference sequence). The CDR3 loop spans 16 amino acids. The CDR3 protein is CASSQDRGTLNEKLFF. The CDR3 coding sequence is TGTGCCAGTAGTCAGGACAGGGGGACCCTTAATGAAAAACTGTTTTTT.

This chain joins TRBV4-1 and TRBJ1-6; D remains ambiguous. Trimming cost V 1 base and J 13 bases, with 8 bases left between them. The CDR3 extends over 12 amino acids. CDR1 is MGHRA and CDR2 is YSYEKL in the germline V gene. CDR3 sequence: CASSQGLGPLHF. The CDR3 nucleotides are TGCGCCAGCAGCCAAGGGCTGGGGCCCCTCCACTTT.

This clone was seen just once. The rearrangement uses TRBV7-9 and TRBJ1-5; D remains ambiguous. Trimming took 1 base from V and 3 from J, leaving 7 bases between them. The CDR3 extends over 14 amino acids. Per the germline V gene, CDR1 is SEHNR and CDR2 is FQNEAQ (reference sequence). CDR3 sequence (DNA): TGTGCCAGCAGCTTAGGGGCGGCCAATCAGCCCCAGCATTTT. It is translated as CASSLGAANQPQHF.

This clone was observed a single time. The chain carries TRBV11-2 and TRBJ1-1, with D unclear. Germline lookup yields CDR1 SGHAT and CDR2 FQNNGV. The CDR3 consists of 17 residues. V was clipped by 0 bases and J by 6 bases, with 20 bases between them. The CDR3 nucleotides read TGTGCCAGCAGCTTAGACCGACTTTTAGGAAGGTTGGCTGAAGCTTTCTTT. Its translation is CASSLDRLLGRLAEAFF.

This chain uses TRBV7-9 with TRBJ1-6; maybe TRBD1 (5 bases). Looked up from germline, CDR1 is SEHNR and CDR2 is FQNEAQ (reference sequence). This CDR3 comprises 17 residues. Trimming cost V 5 bases and J 0 bases, with 14 bases left between them. CDR3 nucleotides: TGTGCCAGCAGCCCTCGCCCAGGGAGCTCCTATAATTCACCCCTCCACTTT. Translated, it gives CASSPRPGSSYNSPLHF.

The rearrangement joins TRBV25-1 to TRBJ2-7, with 9 bases matching TRBD1. Germline CDR1 is MGHDK and CDR2 is SYGVNS. V lost 0 bases, J lost 2 bases, and 11 bases stayed unmatched. CDR3 length: 18 amino acids. Here the CDR3 reads CASSEYGDRELPTYEQYF. For the CDR3, the DNA is TGTGCCAGCAGTGAATACGGGGACAGGGAACTCCCGACCTACGAGCAGTACTTC.

This chain links TRBV20-1 with TRBJ2-3; 9 bases are a match to TRBD2. The CDR3 runs to 15 residues. The germline gives CDR1 DFQATT, CDR2 SNEGSKA (reference sequence). V lost 3 bases to trimming and J lost 6 bases; unmatched junction nucleotides: 10. The CDR3 DNA follows: TGCAGTGCTAGTTTATGGCGGGGGGGCGCGGATACGCAGTATTTT. Its protein product is CSASLWRGGADTQYF.

This rearrangement joins TRBV5-1 to TRBJ1-2; D is possibly TRBD1 (5 bases). CDR1 SGHRS and CDR2 YFSETQ come from the germline V gene. V lost 2 bases, J lost 3 bases, and 11 bases lay in between. The CDR3 runs to 14 residues. The CDR3 DNA sequence: TGCGCCAGCAGCTTTACCGGGACCGACTATGGCTACACCTTC. It specifies CASSFTGTDYGYTF. Full variable domain (remainder filled in from reference TRBV5-1 and TRBJ1-2): KAGVTQTPRYLIKTRGQQVTLSCSPISGHRSVSWYQQTPGQGLQFLFEYFSETQRNKGNFPGRFSGRQFSNSRSEMNVSTLELGDSALYLCASSFTGTDYGYTFGSGTRLTVV.

The rearrangement joins TRBV19 to TRBJ1-1; perhaps TRBD1 as D (5 bases). Trimming took off 5 bases at V and 5 bases at J, with 12 bases between the two ends. Looked up from germline, CDR1 is LNHDA and CDR2 is SQIVND (reference sequence). CDR3 length: 13 amino acids. The CDR3 DNA sequence: TGTGCCAGTAGTCTTAGAGGGGAAACTGAAGCTTTCTTT. Residues: CASSLRGETEAFF.

V gene TRBV15 combines with J gene TRBJ1-3; TRBD1 matches at 9 bases. In germline, CDR1 is LNHNV, CDR2 YYDKDF (reference sequence). The junction had 0 bases not matched to a gene; V was cut back by 5 bases and J by 1 base. The CDR3 is 14 amino acids. The CDR3 bases are TGTGCCACCAGCGGGACAGGGTCTGGAAACACCATATATTTT. Translating gives CATSGTGSGNTIYF.

The chain links TRBV21-1 to TRBJ2-7. TRBV21-1 is a documented pseudogene. CDR3 size: 17 residues. CDR3 protein: CASSKGGRQKTRREQYF. The CDR3 region has the DNA TGTGCCAGCAGCAAAGGGGGGAGACAGAAAACGCGACGCGAGCAGTACTTC.

This clone showed up just once. V and J are TRBV4-3 and TRBJ1-2; no clear D gene. CDR3 length: 15 residues. Trimming stripped 2 bases from V and 1 base from J, with 11 bases between. In germline, CDR1 is LGHNA, CDR2 YSLEER. CDR3 in DNA: TGCGCCAGCAGCCAAACCCCCCAGTTTAACTATGGCTACACCTTC. Amino acids: CASSQTPQFNYGYTF.

This sequence joins TRBV7-9 and TRBJ1-4, with TRBD1 matching over 7 bases. The J segment lost 5 bases and the V segment lost 5 bases, leaving 8 bases of the junction unmatched. CDR3 length equals 15 residues. Germline CDR1 reads SEHNR; CDR2 reads FQNEAQ (reference sequence). The CDR3 here is CASSPPHRGNEKLFF. As DNA, the CDR3 is TGTGCCAGCAGCCCCCCTCACAGGGGAAATGAAAAACTGTTTTTT.

CDR3 loop: CASSISTGGVSPLHF. In nucleotides, the CDR3 is TGTGCCAGTAGTATCTCGACAGGGGGAGTTTCACCCCTCCACTTT. V gene TRBV19 combines with J gene TRBJ1-6, with 9 nucleotides matching TRBD1. The CDR3 covers 15 residues. J lost 9 bases, V lost 3 bases, and 6 bases had no gene match. Germline loops: CDR1 LNHDA, CDR2 SQIVND (reference sequence).

The genes are TRBV6-5 and TRBJ2-7; D is unclear. V lost 0 bases, J lost 3 bases, and 9 bases lay in between. Germline V gene sequence: CDR1 MNHEY, CDR2 SVGAGI. The CDR3 sequence is 14 residues long. The CDR3 loop reads CASSYSNGDYEQYF. The CDR3 bases are TGTGCCAGCAGTTACTCGAATGGGGACTACGAGCAGTACTTC.

The J gene is TRBJ2-3, the V gene TRBV4-3; D is possibly TRBD1 (6 bases). Trimming removed 1 base at V and 5 bases at J, with 19 bases between. Germline CDR1 LGHNA, CDR2 YSLEER. CDR3 length equals 17 residues. In nucleotides, the CDR3 is TGCGCCAGCAGCCAAGGAACACAGGGACGGGGCATAGATACGCAGTATTTT. This translates into CASSQGTQGRGIDTQYF.

The chain joins TRBV19 to TRBJ1-2; 8 bases agree with TRBD1. V was pared by 6 bases and J by 3 bases, with 12 bases of the junction left unmatched. This CDR3 has 16 amino acids. The V gene's germline CDR1 is LNHDA and CDR2 SQIVND (reference sequence). Here the CDR3 reads CASSREGTGDYYGYTF. The CDR3 DNA reads TGTGCCAGTAGCCGGGAAGGGACAGGCGATTACTATGGCTACACCTTC.

The chain uses TRBV12-3 or TRBV12-4 and TRBJ1-2, with D uncertain. The V and J ends lost 2 bases and 4 bases respectively, with 8 bases between them. CDR3 length: 13 amino acids. The CDR3 protein is CASSLRVAYGYTF. The CDR3, as DNA: TGTGCCAGCAGTTTAAGGGTGGCCTATGGCTACACCTTC.

The chain recombines TRBV14 with TRBJ1-2; the D gene is possibly TRBD1 (6 bases). This CDR3 has 14 amino acids. V was trimmed by 5 bases and J by 7 bases, leaving 17 bases between them. Per germline, CDR1 SGHDN and CDR2 FVKESK. The DNA of the CDR3 is TGTGCCAGCAGCTCCACCTCACAGGGAGGTGGCTACACCTTC. This sequence encodes CASSSTSQGGGYTF. The whole variable domain, filled in from reference TRBV14 and TRBJ1-2, reads EAGVTQFPSHSVIEKGQTVTLRCDPISGHDNLYWYRRVMGKEIKFLLHFVKESKQDESGMPNNRFLAERTGGTYSTLKVQPAELEDSGVYFCASSSTSQGGGYTFGSGTRLTVV.

This sequence joins TRBV12-5 and TRBJ1-1; TRBD1 aligns across 7 bases. This CDR3 is 12 amino acids long. V was clipped by 1 base and J by 7 bases; unmatched bases: 0. Germline loops: CDR1 LGHNT, CDR2 FRNRAP. The CDR3 here is CASGLGQGEAFF. The CDR3 coding sequence is TGTGCTAGTGGTTTGGGACAGGGTGAAGCTTTCTTT.

V and J are TRBV7-9 and TRBJ1-1; tentative D call: TRBD1 (5 bases). Trimming took off 6 bases at V and 5 bases at J, with 19 bases between the two ends. The CDR3 loop spans 15 amino acids. Germline V gene data show CDR1 as SEHNR and CDR2 as FQNEAQ (reference sequence). This chain's CDR3 is CASRPRVGASTEAFF. The DNA for the CDR3 is TGTGCCAGCAGACCCAGGGTGGGCGCTTCTACTGAAGCTTTCTTT.

The V gene is TRBV9, the J gene TRBJ1-6; tentatively, D is TRBD1 (5 bases). The CDR3 covers 15 residues. Trimming removed 2 bases from V and 6 bases from J, with 12 bases in between. Per the germline V gene, CDR1 is SGDLS and CDR2 is YYNGEE. CDR3 sequence reads: CASSVGHPLNSPLHF. The CDR3 DNA reads as TGTGCCAGCAGCGTGGGGCACCCGCTTAATTCACCCCTCCACTTT.

V is TRBV5-1 and J is TRBJ1-2, with 8 bases matching TRBD1. The CDR3 has 13 amino acids. V lost 4 bases and J lost 7; bases outside the gene matches: 6. Germline CDR1 reads SGHRS; CDR2 reads YFSETQ. This CDR3 is CASSLGQDGGYTF. CDR3 nucleotide sequence: TGCGCCAGCAGCCTGGGACAGGACGGTGGCTACACCTTC.